This T cell receptor beta chain was profiled in a study of glioma-infiltrating T cells. Study-wide results and caveats: Very few CDR3 sequences were shared between tissue and blood. Non-neoplastic patients had below-expected tissue-blood divergence, while all gliomas exceeded expectation.

TCR alpha and beta CDR3 regions were amplified from RNA using iRepertoire nested multiplex PCR. One-step reverse transcription and amplification started from approximately 100-400 ng of tissue mRNA or PBMC total RNA. One entry per CDR3 protein, called by TCRdb with MiXCR from the multiplex PCR reads. The table shows about 450 distinct CDR3 sequences, with around 29% occurring only once. By share, this clonotype ranks as medium-sized. What it recognizes is unknown. The sample consisted of glioma tissue, nonneoplastic brain tissue, or PBMCs (not recorded which). The clonotype comes from a human donor with low-grade glioma or glioblastoma, undergoing nonglioma brain surgery, or in good health (not recorded which).

CDR3 in amino acids: CATSGGATDTQYF. The CDR3 DNA sequence: TGTGCCACCAGCGGCGGGGCCACAGATACGCAGTATTTT. The chain recombines TRBV15 with TRBJ2-3; tentative D call: TRBD2 (6 bases). V lost 5 bases to trimming and J lost 2 bases, with 8 bases between them. Germline V CDR1 and CDR2: LNHNV, YYDKDF (reference sequence). The CDR3 totals 13 residues.